These 26 T cell receptor beta chains came from one sample sequenced in a study of Ad26.COV2.S vaccination and SARS-CoV-2 variants. The data were produced by immunoSEQ multiplex PCR, yet TCRdb's version contains in-frame clones alone and is incomplete. Here the sample spans around 450,000 clones, 90% being singletons. The treatment denotes: around 19 received Ad26.COV2.S at low or high dose, single or two shots; 5 received placebo; per-sample allocation not given. Following the first vaccine or placebo injection, samples were taken on day 63. The sample consisted of peripheral blood, taken in a trial of Ad26.COV2.S vaccine versus placebo. All receptors come from a person between 18 and 59 years old who received the Ad26.COV2.S COVID-19 vaccine or a placebo.

The V gene is TRBV3-1 (or the pseudogene TRBV3-2), the J gene TRBJ2-7; TRBD2 might be the D (5 bases). Germline CDR1 reads LGHDT; CDR2 reads YNNKEL (reference sequence). The CDR3 loop spans 14 amino acids. V lost 2 bases and J 1 base, leaving 9 bases between the germline ends. DNA of the CDR3: TGTGCCAGCAGCCAACCGGGAACTTCCTACGAGCAGTACTTC. It yields the protein CASSQPGTSYEQYF.

CDR3 loop: CASSMGQQYEQYF. In nucleotides, the CDR3 is TGTGCCAGCAGTATGGGACAACAATACGAGCAGTACTTC. The chain employs TRBV27 and TRBJ2-7; D may be TRBD1 (6 bases). Germline CDR1 is MNHEY and CDR2 is SMNVEV (reference sequence). This CDR3 contains 13 residues. Trimming left V 5 bases short and J 4 bases short, with 12 bases between.

The V and J genes are TRBV5-4 and TRBJ2-2, with D maybe TRBD1 (6 bases). With 3 bases removed from V and 4 bases from J, the gap between germline ends came to 16 bases. CDR1 SGHNT and CDR2 YYREEE come from the germline V gene (reference sequence). The CDR3 extends over 16 amino acids. The CDR3 DNA sequence: TGTGCCAGCAGCTCTACAGGGTCTAGCCCCACCGGGGAGCTGTTTTTT. Its protein product is CASSSTGSSPTGELFF.

The rearrangement joins TRBV5-5 to TRBJ1-3; D remains ambiguous. Trimming removed 1 base at V and 8 bases at J, with 19 bases between. Germline V gene data show CDR1 as SGHKS and CDR2 as YYEKEE (reference sequence). The CDR3 covers 16 residues. CDR3 bases: TGTGCCAGCAGCTTGTATAGTAACAAAGCGTCGCACACCATATATTTT. Its translation: CASSLYSNKASHTIYF.

The chain recombines TRBV6-5 with TRBJ2-5, with TRBD2 identical over 7 bases. This CDR3 is 12 amino acids long. Losses at the gene ends were 4 bases for V and 7 bases for J; bases not matched to a gene: 3. CDR1 and CDR2 from the germline V gene are MNHEY and SVGAGI. CDR3 loop: CASSWGGGTQYF. As DNA, the CDR3 is TGTGCCAGCAGTTGGGGGGGTGGGACCCAGTACTTC.

The chain employs TRBV2 and TRBJ1-5, with TRBD1 matching over 7 bases. CDR1 is SNHLY and CDR2 is FYNNEI in the germline V gene. V shed 3 bases, J shed 7 bases, and the junction held 9 bases outside the gene matches. The CDR3 has 15 residues. The CDR3 loop reads CASSDRRGLRQPQHF. CDR3 DNA: TGTGCCAGCAGTGATCGGAGGGGGCTGAGGCAGCCCCAGCATTTT. The full variable domain, in which reference TRBV2 and TRBJ1-5 provide the parts outside the CDR3, is EPEVTQTPSHQVTQMGQEVILRCVPISNHLYFYWYRQILGQKVEFLVSFYNNEISEKSEIFDDQFSVERPDGSNFTLKIRSTKLEDSAMYFCASSDRRGLRQPQHFGDGTRLSIL.

The chain recombines TRBV29-1 with TRBJ2-4, with D perhaps TRBD1 or TRBD2 (5 bases each). Looked up from germline, CDR1 is SQVTM and CDR2 is ANQGSEA. The V end was cut by 6 bases, the J end by 0 bases, with 9 bases between. This CDR3 spans 13 amino acids. CDR3 sequence: CSVWGIAKNIQYF. CDR3 bases: TGCAGCGTCTGGGGGATAGCCAAAAACATTCAGTACTTC.

The chain combines TRBV6-1 with TRBJ2-7, with unresolved D. V lost 0 bases, J lost 3 bases, and 6 bases lay in between. CDR1 MNHNS and CDR2 SASEGT come from the germline V gene. The CDR3 extends over 13 amino acids. The CDR3 region is CASSEASVYEQYF. In DNA form, the CDR3 reads TGTGCCAGCAGTGAAGCGTCGGTCTACGAGCAGTACTTC.

The chain links TRBV7-9 to TRBJ2-3; D could derive from TRBD1 or TRBD2 (5 bases each). V lost 2 bases to trimming and J lost 1 base, with 13 bases between them. The CDR3 covers 16 residues. Germline CDR1 reads SEHNR; CDR2 reads FQNEAQ (reference sequence). This CDR3 is CASSLQTGPRTDTQYF. For the CDR3, the DNA is TGTGCCAGCAGCTTACAGACGGGACCCCGCACAGATACGCAGTATTTT.

The rearrangement links TRBV9 to TRBJ2-3; weak D call: TRBD2 (6 bases). In germline, CDR1 is SGDLS, CDR2 YYNGEE. CDR3 length equals 15 residues. The V and J ends lost 4 bases and 2 bases respectively, with 14 bases between them. The CDR3 nucleotides read TGTGCCAGCAGCAGGGACTTCCCACTCACAGATACGCAGTATTTT. Its protein product is CASSRDFPLTDTQYF. The variable domain in full, with the rest retrieved from reference TRBV9 and TRBJ2-3, is DSGVTQTPKHLITATGQRVTLRCSPRSGDLSVYWYQQSLDQGLQFLIQYYNGEERAKGNILERFSAQQFPDLHSELNLSSLELGDSALYFCASSRDFPLTDTQYFGPGTRLTVL.

V usage is TRBV27 and J usage is TRBJ2-1; 12 positions agree with TRBD2. V trimming: 5 bases; J trimming: 8 bases; junction bases outside the gene matches: 13. CDR3 length: 17 amino acids. The germline CDR1 and CDR2 sequences are MNHEY and SMNVEV (reference sequence). The DNA for the CDR3 is TGTGCCAGCAGTGGGAATCGGGCTAGCGGGAGGGCGTATGAGCAGTTCTTC. It codes for CASSGNRASGRAYEQFF.

This clone was seen once. V gene TRBV20-1 combines with J gene TRBJ2-7; no firm D call. Trimming removed 3 bases from V and 1 base from J, with 7 bases in between. This CDR3 has 12 residues. CDR1 is DFQATT and CDR2 is SNEGSKA in the germline V gene (reference sequence). The CDR3 sequence: CSASLESYEQYF. The CDR3 DNA reads as TGCAGTGCTAGTCTAGAGTCCTACGAGCAGTACTTC.

The table lists this clone with a few counts. V gene TRBV19 combines with J gene TRBJ1-5; no definite D call. The CDR3 spans 13 residues. The germline V gene encodes CDR1 LNHDA and CDR2 SQIVND (reference sequence). Trimming cost V 7 bases and J 6 bases, with 13 bases left between them. As DNA, the CDR3 is TGTGCCAGTATAGAAGGGATCGGTCAGCCCCAGCATTTT. It translates to CASIEGIGQPQHF.

The rearrangement uses TRBV5-5 and TRBJ1-5, with TRBD1 as a possible D gene (6 bases). The V and J ends lost 4 bases and 3 bases respectively, with 11 bases between them. From germline, CDR1 is SGHKS and CDR2 YYEKEE (reference sequence). This CDR3 contains 14 residues. CDR3 sequence (DNA): TGTGCCAGCAGCCATGGACAGTCCAATCAGCCCCAGCATTTT. This sequence encodes CASSHGQSNQPQHF.

The V call is TRBV5-1, the J call TRBJ2-3; 8 bases map to TRBD1. CDR1 is SGHRS and CDR2 is YFSETQ in the germline V gene. The J segment lost 4 bases and the V segment lost 6 bases, leaving 10 bases of the junction unmatched. This CDR3 has 15 residues. CDR3 loop: CASTLRTGRADTQYF. As DNA, the CDR3 is TGCGCCAGCACCCTTCGGACAGGGCGGGCAGATACGCAGTATTTT. The entire variable domain, with the rest obtained from reference TRBV5-1 and TRBJ2-3, is as follows: KAGVTQTPRYLIKTRGQQVTLSCSPISGHRSVSWYQQTPGQGLQFLFEYFSETQRNKGNFPGRFSGRQFSNSRSEMNVSTLELGDSALYLCASTLRTGRADTQYFGPGTRLTVL.

The chain links TRBV7-2 to TRBJ2-5; TRBD2 matches at 7 bases. J lost 2 bases, V lost 2 bases, and 5 bases had no gene match. The CDR3 is made up of 15 amino acids. CDR1 is SGHTA, CDR2 FQGNSA, per germline. CDR3 in DNA: TGTGCCAGCAGCTTAATCGCGGGGGTACAAGAGACCCAGTACTTC. Its translation is CASSLIAGVQETQYF.

This clone was found once. The CDR3 spells CASSPRETGSQETQYF. The CDR3 nucleotides are TGTGCCAGCTCACCACGGGAGACGGGCAGCCAAGAGACCCAGTACTTC. The chain combines TRBV18 with TRBJ2-5; possible D gene TRBD2, 5 bases. CDR1 and CDR2 (germline): KGHSH, LQKENI. The CDR3 is 16 residues long. The V end was cut by 1 base, the J end by 1 base, with 13 bases between.

This sequence joins TRBV19 and TRBJ2-3; TRBD2 matches 13 bases. CDR1 is LNHDA and CDR2 is SQIVND in the germline V gene (reference sequence). The CDR3 is made up of 16 amino acids. With 4 bases clipped from V and 3 bases from J, the junction kept 4 bases outside the gene matches. For the CDR3, the DNA is TGTGCCAGTAGTACCGGACTAGCGGGAGAAACAGATACGCAGTATTTT. It translates to CASSTGLAGETDTQYF. The complete variable domain, with remaining parts taken from reference TRBV19 and TRBJ2-3, reads DGGITQSPKYLFRKEGQNVTLSCEQNLNHDAMYWYRQDPGQGLRLIYYSQIVNDFQKGDIAEGYSVSREKKESFPLTVTSAQKNPTAFYLCASSTGLAGETDTQYFGPGTRLTVL.

The chain uses TRBV28 and TRBJ2-7; TRBD1 matches 8 bases. This CDR3 contains 14 residues. Trimming cost V 3 bases and J 7 bases; bases outside gene matches: 8. Germline V gene sequence: CDR1 MDHEN, CDR2 SYDVKM. The CDR3 DNA sequence: TGTGCCAGCAGTTTTTGGCAGGGGGCGCGGGAGCAGTACTTC. Amino acid sequence: CASSFWQGAREQYF. Combining the CDR3 with reference TRBV28 and TRBJ2-7 gives the whole variable domain DVKVTQSSRYLVKRTGEKVFLECVQDMDHENMFWYRQDPGLGLRLIYFSYDVKMKEKGDIPEGYSVSREKKERFSLILESASTNQTSMYLCASSFWQGAREQYFGPGTRLTVT.

This clone was detected a few times. The V and J genes are TRBV10-3 and TRBJ2-2, with D possibly matching TRBD1 (5 bases). The CDR3 contains 14 residues. Germline V gene sequence: CDR1 ENHRY, CDR2 SYGVKD. V lost 7 bases and J 4 bases, leaving 13 bases between the germline ends. The CDR3 DNA follows: TGTGCCATCAAAATACAGGATACCACCGGGGAGCTGTTTTTT. Translated: CAIKIQDTTGELFF.

V is TRBV6-6 and J is TRBJ1-2, with unresolved D. The length of the CDR3 is 13 residues. Germline CDR1 reads MNHNY; CDR2 reads SVGAGI (reference sequence). The V end was cut by 5 bases, the J end by 4 bases, with 11 bases between. CDR3 in amino acids: CASSQEPGYGYTF. CDR3 DNA sequence: TGTGCCAGCAGTCAAGAACCGGGCTATGGCTACACCTTC.

This chain joins TRBV15 and TRBJ2-5; perhaps TRBD2 as D (5 bases). CDR3 length equals 16 residues. V was shortened by 4 bases and J by 5 bases, with 20 bases between the two germline ends. Germline-derived CDR1 and CDR2 are LNHNV and YYDKDF (reference sequence). In DNA form, the CDR3 reads TGTGCCACCAGCATTTCTTTCCGAGGGCCCTGGGAGACCCAGTACTTC. It yields the protein CATSISFRGPWETQYF.

This chain joins TRBV10-2 and TRBJ2-2, with D unresolved. CDR1 is WSHSY, CDR2 SAAADI, per germline. The CDR3 runs to 14 residues. The V gene lost 10 bases and the J gene lost 1 base, with 13 bases spanning the gap. CDR3 amino acids: CATRARVNTGELFF. CDR3 in DNA: TGCGCCACCCGGGCCCGGGTGAACACCGGGGAGCTGTTTTTT.

V gene TRBV20-1 combines with J gene TRBJ2-5; D is unresolved. V lost 3 bases and J lost 2, with 7 bases in between. CDR1 is DFQATT, CDR2 SNEGSKA, per germline (reference sequence). This CDR3 contains 12 residues. DNA for the CDR3: TGCAGTGCTAGTGGAGATCAAGAGACCCAGTACTTC. The encoded protein is CSASGDQETQYF.

This chain uses TRBV4-2 with TRBJ2-1, with D maybe TRBD2 (6 bases). Germline V CDR1 and CDR2: LGHNA, YNFKEQ. The length of the CDR3 is 12 residues. V lost 4 bases and J 9 bases, leaving 10 bases between the germline ends. As DNA, the CDR3 is TGTGCCAGCAGCCGGGGGAGGATTGAGCAGTTCTTC. The encoded protein is CASSRGRIEQFF.

This chain uses TRBV19 with TRBJ1-5, with a possible D match to TRBD1 (6 bases). Germline-derived CDR1 and CDR2 are LNHDA and SQIVND (reference sequence). Trimming took off 0 bases at V and 6 bases at J, with 12 bases between the two ends. CDR3 length equals 15 residues. The CDR3 spells CASSIDRGSGQPQHF. CDR3 DNA sequence: TGTGCCAGTAGTATAGACAGGGGATCGGGTCAGCCCCAGCATTTT. Together with reference TRBV19 and TRBJ1-5, the CDR3 gives the full variable domain: DGGITQSPKYLFRKEGQNVTLSCEQNLNHDAMYWYRQDPGQGLRLIYYSQIVNDFQKGDIAEGYSVSREKKESFPLTVTSAQKNPTAFYLCASSIDRGSGQPQHFGDGTRLSIL.